One and the same sample provided the 13 T cell receptor beta chains below, sequenced in a study of Tregs in tolerant kidney transplant recipients. The table came from immunoSEQ multiplex PCR; TCRdb's copy has only in-frame clones and leaves some out. The data show around 120,000 clones, with around 91% seen just once and more than 0.5% held by the top ten. The sequencing sample was made of CD4+ T cells from blood. These receptors came from a human donor in good health.

This rearrangement joins TRBV11-2 to TRBJ2-3; 7 nucleotides agree with TRBD1. CDR1 is SGHAT, CDR2 FQNNGV, per germline. The CDR3 loop spans 16 amino acids. J lost 0 bases, V lost 6 bases, and 9 bases had no gene match. CDR3 protein: CASSYLGQSSTDTQYF. In nucleotides, the CDR3 is TGTGCCAGCAGTTATTTGGGACAGTCTAGCACAGATACGCAGTATTTT.

The V gene is TRBV15, the J gene TRBJ2-7, with TRBD2 matching 7 bases. The CDR3 extends over 13 amino acids. The ends lost 9 bases at V and 3 bases at J; junction bases unmatched: 8. Germline V lookup: CDR1 LNHNV, CDR2 YYDKDF (reference sequence). CDR3 coding DNA: TGTGCCACTTCAGCGGGGCTTGGCTACGAGCAGTACTTC. It codes for CATSAGLGYEQYF.

The chain carries TRBV5-8 and TRBJ1-2, with 9 bases aligning to TRBD1. The CDR3 has 16 residues. Trimming cost V 4 bases and J 5 bases; bases outside gene matches: 12. The germline gives CDR1 SGHTS, CDR2 YDEGEE. The CDR3: CASSDRDRVKVYGYTF. CDR3 nucleotide sequence: TGTGCCAGCAGCGACCGGGACAGGGTAAAGGTTTATGGCTACACCTTC.

The chain links TRBV4-1 to TRBJ1-5; D not resolved. The V end lost 2 bases, the J end lost 3 bases, and 5 bases lay between the germline ends. Germline CDR1 and CDR2: MGHRA and YSYEKL. The CDR3 totals 13 residues. The CDR3 coding sequence is TGCGCCAGCAGCCAACCCGACAATCAGCCCCAGCATTTT. It yields the protein CASSQPDNQPQHF.

The CDR3 region is CASSSAGGPYGYTF. DNA for the CDR3: TGCGCCAGCAGCTCAGCTGGGGGGCCCTATGGCTACACCTTC. V usage is TRBV4-1 and J usage is TRBJ1-2, with D possibly being TRBD1 (6 bases). Between the trimmed V and J ends, which lost 5 bases and 4 bases, there was a span of 14 bases. The germline CDR1 and CDR2 sequences are MGHRA and YSYEKL. This CDR3 has 14 residues.

The chain has TRBV4-2 and TRBJ2-7, with 11 bases lining up with TRBD2. The CDR3 has 16 amino acids. Germline V gene data show CDR1 as LGHNA and CDR2 as YNFKEQ. Losses at the gene ends were 6 bases for V and 4 bases for J; bases not matched to a gene: 11. The CDR3 region is CASSQQLAGGSYEQYF. The CDR3 DNA reads as TGTGCCAGCAGTCAACAATTAGCGGGGGGGTCGTACGAGCAGTACTTC.

This chain links TRBV9 with TRBJ2-5, with 8 bases identical to TRBD2. CDR1 is SGDLS and CDR2 is YYNGEE in the germline V gene. CDR3 length: 14 amino acids. V was clipped by 2 bases and J by 4 bases; unmatched bases: 4. CDR3 sequence: CASSVGTRVETQYF. CDR3 coding DNA: TGTGCCAGCAGCGTCGGGACTAGAGTAGAGACCCAGTACTTC.

The rearrangement joins TRBV11-2 to TRBJ2-1; perhaps D is TRBD1 or TRBD2 (5 bases each). Looked up from germline, CDR1 is SGHAT and CDR2 is FQNNGV. V was pared by 6 bases and J by 12 bases, with 21 bases between. CDR3 size: 14 residues. In DNA form, the CDR3 reads TGTGCCAGCAGTTCGCCTCTTTCGGTTGGGGGGCAGTTCTTC. This gives the protein CASSSPLSVGGQFF.

V gene TRBV7-8 combines with J gene TRBJ1-6; the D gene is possibly TRBD1 (6 bases). Germline CDR1 is SGHVS and CDR2 is FQNEAQ. V was shortened by 5 bases and J by 7 bases, with 12 bases between the two germline ends. The CDR3 spans 14 residues. The CDR3: CASSPGHRNSPLHF. In DNA, the CDR3 is TGTGCCAGCAGCCCGGGACACAGGAATTCACCCCTCCACTTT.

This chain connects TRBV18 to TRBJ1-2; 8 positions match TRBD1. The CDR3 runs to 14 residues. CDR1 is KGHSH and CDR2 is LQKENI in the germline V gene. V was clipped by 2 bases and J by 5 bases; unmatched bases: 4. The CDR3 bases are TGTGCCAGCTCACCAACGACAGGGGATTATGGCTACACCTTC. This encodes CASSPTTGDYGYTF.

This clone was counted a single time. The chain has TRBV18 and TRBJ1-1; maybe TRBD1 (5 bases). V was cut by 3 bases and J by 3 bases, with 11 bases left in between. In germline, CDR1 is KGHSH, CDR2 LQKENI. The CDR3 loop spans 14 amino acids. The CDR3 DNA reads as TGTGCCAGCTCACCTCGCCTAGGGGACACTGAAGCTTTCTTT. Amino acids: CASSPRLGDTEAFF.

V is TRBV6-1 and J is TRBJ2-5; 13 positions match TRBD2. CDR3 length equals 17 residues. The V segment lost 2 bases and the J segment 3 bases; nucleotides outside the gene matches: 6. Germline loops: CDR1 MNHNS, CDR2 SASEGT. CDR3 amino acids: CASSERKGLAGKETQYF. CDR3 nucleotide sequence: TGTGCCAGCAGTGAAAGAAAGGGACTAGCGGGAAAAGAGACCCAGTACTTC.

The rearrangement joins TRBV6-5 to TRBJ2-7, with TRBD1 identical over 8 bases. The CDR3 length is 14 residues. The germline gives CDR1 MNHEY, CDR2 SVGAGI. Trimming cost V 7 bases and J 6 bases; bases outside gene matches: 11. The CDR3 DNA reads as TGTGCCAGCACGTCCTCAGGGGGCAGTTTCGAGCAGTACTTC. Translation gives CASTSSGGSFEQYF.